Detailed here is one T cell receptor beta chain. This entry is derived from a study of T cells after yellow fever vaccination. Germline-derived CDR1 and CDR2 are WNHNN and SYGVQD (reference sequence). CDR3 length: 13 residues. The V gene lost 5 bases and the J gene lost 5 bases, with 13 bases spanning the gap. TCRdb redid the calling of the 5' RACE reads with MiXCR, one entry per CDR3 protein. The table records hundreds of thousands of distinct CDR3 sequences, under 15% of them present only once. The input for sequencing was CD4+ T cells sorted from PBMCs, taken 15 days after the yellow fever booster vaccination. This receptor was identified in a man aged 18 to 35 who received the YFV17D yellow fever vaccine. The V call is TRBV10-1, the J call TRBJ2-7; tentatively, D is TRBD2 (5 bases). CDR3 residues: CASSWTPGNEQYF. For the CDR3, the DNA is TGCGCCAGCAGTTGGACTCCGGGAAACGAGCAGTACTTC.